Below, one TCR beta chain is given with its context. What it binds is not known. This sample was included in a study of T cell responses to AZD1222 COVID-19 vaccine. Study-level information: Second doses that came at about 4 or about 12 weeks were put together. Findings of the study overall: Donor demographics were predominantly white British with a female majority; clonal diversity may be underestimated.

CDR3 size: 15 residues. Germline loops: CDR1 SGHNT, CDR2 YYREEE (reference sequence). With 0 bases clipped from V and 7 bases from J, the junction kept 8 bases outside the gene matches. Libraries were prepared by immunoSEQ multiplex PCR; TCRdb keeps only in-frame clonotypes and omits some of them. The profile covers 150,000 to 200,000 clones, with 85% to 95% appearing a single time and around 9.3% taken by the ten largest. This TCR came from an adult in good health. The chain employs TRBV5-4 and TRBJ2-7, with 9 bases fitting TRBD2. Sequenced here: peripheral blood, sampled on day 0 of AZD1222 vaccination. The CDR3: CASSLGAGGREEQYF. As DNA, the CDR3 is TGTGCCAGCAGCTTGGGAGCGGGAGGTCGGGAAGAGCAGTACTTC.